The clone carrying this T cell receptor (beta chain) was counted ten times or more. The record originates from a study of early T cells in non-severe SARS-CoV-2 infection. A single record per CDR3 protein comes from TCRdb applying MiXCR to the 5' RACE reads. The table lists under 85,000 distinct CDR3 sequences, 12% of them singletons. The CDR3 extends over 14 amino acids. V lost 0 bases and J 0 bases, leaving 7 bases between the germline ends. The germline gives CDR1 SGDLS, CDR2 YYNGEE. The specimen was whole blood, collected at baseline. The chain couples TRBV9 to TRBJ2-7; no definite D call. The sequence was collected from an adult who was a healthcare worker with PCR-confirmed SARS-CoV-2 infection or an uninfected control (not recorded which). The donor label of this sample is uncertain. The CDR3 DNA follows: TGTGCCAGCAGCGTAGACTTCTCCTCCTACGAGCAGTACTTC. It is translated as CASSVDFSSYEQYF. Full variable domain (rest looked up from reference TRBV9 and TRBJ2-7): DSGVTQTPKHLITATGQRVTLRCSPRSGDLSVYWYQQSLDQGLQFLIQYYNGEERAKGNILERFSAQQFPDLHSELNLSSLELGDSALYFCASSVDFSSYEQYFGPGTRLTVT.